The clone carrying this TCR beta chain appeared a few times. As yet, its antigen is unknown. This record belongs to a study of CD8+ T cells in alopecia areata. Study-level information: Percent affected scalp area, the SALT score, rated treated patients' severity. Study conclusions and caveats: Especially in alopecia totalis/universalis, lesional scalp showed greater clonality than normal scalp did.

Treatment described: oral pan-JAK inhibitor, 5-10 mg twice daily. Peripheral blood and lesional scalp punch biopsies came from alopecia areata patients. This CDR3 contains 12 residues. Germline V CDR1 and CDR2: PRHDT, FYEKMQ (reference sequence). The V end lost 4 bases, the J end lost 1 base, and 4 bases lay between the germline ends. cDNA reverse transcribed from extracted RNA served as the sequencing template. Clones were read by immunoSEQ multiplex PCR, and TCRdb kept only the in-frame ones, dropping some. There are about 180,000 clones in the sample; 40% to 65% occur only once, and around a tenth lies in the top ten.

This chain uses TRBV13 with TRBJ1-1; D is undetermined. The sample consisted of CD8+ T cells sorted from blood, taken around week 54, from a patient treated with tofacitinib. This clonotype was sampled from a human donor with alopecia areata. The CDR3 sequence: CASSSGNTEAFF. The CDR3 bases are TGTGCCAGCAGCTCCGGGAACACTGAAGCTTTCTTT.